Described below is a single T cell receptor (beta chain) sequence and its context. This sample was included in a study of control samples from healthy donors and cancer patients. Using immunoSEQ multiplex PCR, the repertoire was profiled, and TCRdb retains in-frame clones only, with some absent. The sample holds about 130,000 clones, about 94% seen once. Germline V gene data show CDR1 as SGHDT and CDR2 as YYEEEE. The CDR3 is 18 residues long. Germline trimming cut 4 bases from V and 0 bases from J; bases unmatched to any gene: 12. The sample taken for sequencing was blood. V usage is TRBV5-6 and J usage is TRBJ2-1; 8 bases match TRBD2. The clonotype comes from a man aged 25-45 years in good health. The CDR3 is CASSPPRGTRSSYNEQFF. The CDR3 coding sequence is TGTGCCAGCAGCCCCCCCCGGGGGACTAGAAGCTCCTACAATGAGCAGTTCTTC.